Listed below are T cell receptor beta chains from one sample, sequenced in a study of T cell clusters in autoimmune cytopenias. TCRdb reanalyzed the multiplex PCR reads and collapses them to one entry per CDR3 protein, without DNA. The specimen's table records around 6,200 distinct CDR3 sequences. These same records also appear under a second study, on T cell repertoires in aging, cancer and after chemotherapy.

Sequenced sample: peripheral blood. Receptors were obtained from a human donor in good health. Both conserved end residues are part of each CDR3. A row's size may be missing; if present it is once, few, many or a size class.

clone size	V gene	J gene	CDR3 protein
medium-sized	TRBV12-3/TRBV12-4	TRBJ2-7	CASSLESGVYEQYF
NA	TRBV30	TRBJ2-3	CAWRRGIDTQYF
medium-sized	TRBV27	TRBJ2-2	CASSSWTVNTGELFF
NA	TRBV6-2/TRBV6-3	TRBJ2-3	CASSLAPRQGADTQYF
NA	TRBV6-1	TRBJ2-7	CASSEARSYEQYF
NA	TRBV20-1	TRBJ2-1	CSARVRTSGGYNEQFF
NA	TRBV6-5	TRBJ2-5	CASSPQRQLRQETQYF
NA	TRBV18	TRBJ2-1	CASSPGTVYNEQFF
medium-sized	TRBV27	TRBJ2-7	CASSQAGARNYEQYF
NA	TRBV27	TRBJ2-4	CASSLWQGDGAKNIQYF
medium-sized	TRBV18	TRBJ2-7	CASSTERGFYEQYF
NA	TRBV15	TRBJ1-1	CATSRERGVATEAFF
NA	TRBV7-2	TRBJ2-1	CASSRQGGTEYNEQFF
NA	TRBV10-3	TRBJ1-2	CAISDDRNYGYTF
medium-sized	TRBV27	TRBJ2-3	CASSLGDTQYF
NA	TRBV6-2/TRBV6-3	TRBJ2-1	CASSFGANNEQFF